This T cell receptor beta chain was captured by sequencing in a study of T cell responses to AZD1222 COVID-19 vaccine. Findings of the study overall: Only after the peak T cell response were repertoires sampled. Spike-wide vaccine-associated CD4 TCRs dominated at 160-218 and 743-854. Unmutated regions of variants are reportedly targeted by nearly half of spike-specific TCRs. Among the donors, most were white British and more were female, and clonal diversity was possibly underestimated.

Comments on this clone: Its antigen is currently unknown.

V dropped 4 bases and J dropped 6; count of bases not matched to a gene: 5. CDR1 is SQVTM and CDR2 is ANQGSEA in the germline V gene. This CDR3 region has 13 residues. Here immunoSEQ multiplex PCR was the method, and the copy in TCRdb shows in-frame clones only, minus some. The table shows about 130,000 clones, with 80% to 95% occurring only once. The sequence was obtained from an adult who received the AZD1222 COVID-19 vaccine. V gene TRBV29-1 combines with J gene TRBJ1-2; 10 bases fit TRBD1. Sequenced here: peripheral blood, sampled 28 days after the second AZD1222 dose. Here the CDR3 reads CSVGDRGLDGYTF. The CDR3 DNA reads as TGCAGCGTTGGCGACAGGGGGCTCGATGGCTACACCTTC.